The 5 T cell receptor beta chains below all came from one sample that was sequenced in a study of blood T cell repertoires in COVID-19. Here immunoSEQ multiplex PCR was the method, and the copy in TCRdb shows in-frame clones only, minus some. The data hold around 400,000 clones, with approximately 89% observed a single time. The specimen sequenced was peripheral blood. These receptors originate from a woman aged 30 to 39 with COVID-19, enrolled during active disease.

The chain links TRBV9 to TRBJ2-7; TRBD1 matches 9 bases. CDR1 is SGDLS and CDR2 is YYNGEE in the germline V gene. After removal of 3 bases from V and 4 bases from J, the junction contained 11 bases not matched to a gene. The CDR3 extends over 16 amino acids. Here the CDR3 reads CASSASTGTGFYEQYF. The CDR3, as DNA: TGTGCCAGCAGCGCTAGCACCGGGACAGGGTTTTACGAGCAGTACTTC.

The J gene is TRBJ2-1, the V gene TRBV5-4; no firm D call. Germline V CDR1 and CDR2: SGHNT, YYREEE (reference sequence). Deletions cut 4 bases from V and 10 bases from J, with 12 bases between. This CDR3 is 12 amino acids long. The CDR3 nucleotides are TGTGCCAGCAGCATTCGACTCGGGGAGCAGTTCTTC. Translation: CASSIRLGEQFF.

The chain joins TRBV7-2 to TRBJ1-6; D perhaps matches TRBD1 (5 bases). There are 15 residues in the CDR3. Germline loops: CDR1 SGHTA, CDR2 FQGNSA. Trimming cost V 5 bases and J 5 bases, with 13 bases left between them. Written as DNA, the CDR3 is TGTGCCAGCAGCCCCCAGGCGGGGGATAATTCACCCCTCCACTTT. It yields the protein CASSPQAGDNSPLHF. Full variable domain (rest looked up from reference TRBV7-2 and TRBJ1-6): GAGVSQSPSNKVTEKGKDVELRCDPISGHTALYWYRQSLGQGLEFLIYFQGNSAPDKSGLPSDRFSAERTGGSVSTLTIQRTQQEDSAVYLCASSPQAGDNSPLHFGNGTRLTVT.

This sequence joins TRBV18 and TRBJ2-3; 14 positions agree with TRBD2. With V trimmed by 3 bases and J by 6 bases, 8 bases remained unmatched. Per the germline V gene, CDR1 is KGHSH and CDR2 is LQKENI. The CDR3 is 17 residues long. This CDR3 reads CASSPPGLAGAADTQYF. In nucleotides, the CDR3 is TGTGCCAGCTCACCGCCGGGACTAGCGGGAGCTGCGGATACGCAGTATTTT.

This sequence joins TRBV10-3 and TRBJ2-7, with 10 bases that match TRBD2. V shed 7 bases, J shed 4 bases, and the junction held 10 bases outside the gene matches. The CDR3 consists of 15 residues. Germline V gene lookup returns CDR1 ENHRY and CDR2 SYGVKD. CDR3 DNA: TGTGCCATCACCGAGCGGGAGGGCCCTCCGTACGAGCAGTACTTC. This translates into CAITEREGPPYEQYF.